The 8 T cell receptor beta chains given below trace back to one sample, sequenced in a study of cytomegalovirus exposure and HLA in healthy donors. The PCR had 60 Vbeta and 13 Jbeta primers. Measured with immunoSEQ multiplex PCR; TCRdb has only the in-frame clones, and not every one. The data show some 100,000 clones, about 80% seen once. Sequencing was performed on PBMCs. Every receptor here comes from a middle-aged man in good health and CMV-seronegative.

The J gene is TRBJ1-6, the V gene TRBV10-2, with D possibly TRBD1 on 5 matching bases. Trimming took 7 bases from V and 8 from J, leaving 12 bases between them. There are 13 residues in the CDR3. The V gene's germline CDR1 is WSHSY and CDR2 SAAADI. CDR3 nucleotide sequence: TGCGCCAGCAAGGGGAACCTAGATTCACCCCTCCACTTT. Translated, it gives CASKGNLDSPLHF.

The J gene is TRBJ1-6, the V gene TRBV2; D possibly corresponds to TRBD1 (6 bases). The V end was cut by 7 bases, the J end by 10 bases, with 14 bases between. Per germline, CDR1 SNHLY and CDR2 FYNNEI. This CDR3 region has 13 residues. The CDR3 nucleotides read TGTGCCAGCAAGACACAGGGAGAGTCACCCCTCCACTTT. Translating gives CASKTQGESPLHF.

In its sample, this clone was seen once. V usage is TRBV15 and J usage is TRBJ2-5; D might be TRBD1 (5 bases). Trimming cost V 5 bases and J 5 bases, with 12 bases left between them. The length of the CDR3 is 13 residues. Per the germline V gene, CDR1 is LNHNV and CDR2 is YYDKDF (reference sequence). The CDR3 bases are TGTGCCACCAGCCAGGGTCTCCAGGAGACCCAGTACTTC. Translated: CATSQGLQETQYF.

The chain couples TRBV6-6 to TRBJ2-7; 11 bases agree with TRBD1. Trimming at V came to 9 bases and at J to 0 bases, leaving 10 bases not matched to a gene. The germline CDR1 and CDR2 sequences are MNHNY and SVGAGI (reference sequence). The CDR3 sequence is 16 residues long. CDR3 region: CASGGTGGFFSYEQYV. In DNA, the CDR3 is TGTGCCAGTGGAGGGACAGGGGGTTTCTTCTCCTACGAGCAGTACGTC.

The chain uses TRBV7-9 and TRBJ2-6, with D possibly TRBD2 on 6 matching bases. With 3 bases removed from V and 1 base from J, the gap between germline ends came to 7 bases. Germline assignment: CDR1 SEHNR and CDR2 FQNEAQ (reference sequence). This CDR3 has 15 residues. The CDR3 nucleotides are TGTGCCAGCAGCTTGGAGGGTTCTGGGGCCAACGTCCTGACTTTC. Translating gives CASSLEGSGANVLTF.

The chain is built from TRBV5-4 and TRBJ2-1, with a possible D match to TRBD1 (5 bases). Trimming stripped 4 bases from V and 8 bases from J, with 10 bases between. Germline-derived CDR1 and CDR2 are SGHNT and YYREEE (reference sequence). This CDR3 is built from 12 residues. CDR3 loop: CASSPGIDEQFF. Here the CDR3 DNA reads TGTGCCAGCAGCCCAGGGATAGATGAGCAGTTCTTC.

This clone was detected a few times. CDR3 coding DNA: TGTGCCAGCAGTCACCCGGGACAGGCCCATCAGCCCCAGCATTTT. It codes for CASSHPGQAHQPQHF. This chain uses TRBV6-5 with TRBJ1-5, with TRBD1 matching over 8 bases. V shed 5 bases, J shed 5 bases, and the junction held 8 bases outside the gene matches. The CDR3 spans 15 residues. The germline V gene has CDR1 MNHEY and CDR2 SVGAGI.

The chain uses TRBV27 and TRBJ2-7; TRBD1 aligns across 7 bases. V dropped 8 bases and J dropped 4; count of bases not matched to a gene: 11. The CDR3 runs 14 residues. CDR1 is MNHEY, CDR2 SMNVEV, per germline (reference sequence). Written as DNA, the CDR3 is TGTGCCAGCCATATAACAGGGGCAGGTTACGAGCAGTACTTC. Its translation: CASHITGAGYEQYF.